This entry is about one T cell receptor beta chain. Its recognized antigen is unknown. Base-call qualities are not available, and no considerably larger clone is one nucleotide away. The immunoSEQ Assay, a bias-controlled multiplex PCR, was used to amplify TCRbeta CDR3 regions from genomic DNA. The study's processing was this. The number of nucleated cells in each sample was estimated from the amplification of reference gene primers within the assay. Sequence reads were collapsed and filtered to measure the absolute abundance of every unique TCRbeta CDR3 rearrangement. For each sample, productive Simpson clonality was calculated as the square root of Simpson's diversity index across productive rearrangements. TCRdb provides this immuneACCESS table in a form limited to in-frame rearrangements. Some clones are lacking; in checked studies, under half of them reflect an unresolved V gene, and why the rest are absent is not known. That table furnishes V, J and clone size, whereas the DNA furnished D and trimming. For this sample the table gives more than 300,000 clones, of which over 85% were detected only once. The top ten constitute over 1.5% of the sample.

One collaborating source in Seattle enrolled patients while the patients were actively infected and followed the patients over time throughout the course of disease. Whole blood was collected in K2EDTA tubes by collaborating institutions according to the institutions' own protocols. Collaborator samples were shipped for TCRbeta analysis as frozen whole blood, isolated PBMCs, or DNA extracted from either sample type. This sample is part of a study of blood T cell repertoires in COVID-19 (dated by TCRdb to the early 2020s). In the study overall: Samples covering the acute and convalescent phases of COVID-19 were provided by collaborators in the United States, Italy and Spain. The prospective study material was composed of cDNA or gDNA derived from T cells, B-cell-depleted T cells, or PBMCs. Subjects who had been exposed to COVID-19, were actively infected with it, or had recovered from it provided the deeply sampled blood TCRbeta repertoires that made up the dataset. The repertoires were released in a freely available public database meant as a resource for research on the immune response to SARS-CoV-2. The samples were drawn from two sources: the first 160 participants of the ongoing ImmuneRACE study, and approximately 1,300 subjects contributed by 6 global collaborators. Nearly every sample came with metadata listing a de-identified subject ID, COVID-19 status, age in years and sex. Where available, HLA class I and class II types were taken from metadata supplied by the sample provider and were not determined by assay-based typing. General study outcomes and caveats: The amount of clinical and demographic metadata varied by source and participant and was provided uncurated.

The sequenced material came from peripheral blood. The clonotype comes from a woman aged 25 to 39 with COVID-19, enrolled during active disease.

This receptor carries the CDR3 CASSAKIQGAVSPLHF. The nucleotide sequence is TGCGCCAGCAGCGCAAAGATACAGGGGGCTGTATCACCCCTCCACTTT. The sequence links TRBV4-3 to TRBJ1-6; TRBD1 lines up with 9 middle nucleotides. Via the germline V gene, CDR1 is LGHNA and CDR2 YSLEER. Its CDR3 holds 16 amino acids, cysteine through phenylalanine. This entry keeps only the CDR3 DNA: 48 bases, framed from base 1. V is trimmed back by 5 bases and J by 10 bases, and the junction contains 12 bases that no gene match accounts for.